The sequence of this T cell receptor (beta chain) was determined in a study of CD8 T cells in Susac syndrome (dated by TCRdb to between 2018 and 2021). Study-wide context: The study used repertoire sequencing to test whether antigen drove CD8+ T cell activation and differentiation in Susac syndrome.

RNA was extracted using the RNeasy kit, and 0.5 to 1 microgram was reverse transcribed with random hexamers. TCR beta CDR3 regions were amplified with the immunoSEQ multiplex PCR assay covering 54 Vbeta and 13 Jbeta segments. To correct PCR amplification bias, a synthetic template baseline was used for both primer optimization and computational correction. The original pipeline was this. Only productive sequences were kept, with reads annotated to V, D and J genes according to IMGT and analyzed in immunoSEQ Analyzer. To calculate clonality, Shannon entropy was normalized by log2 of the number of productive unique sequences and then subtracted from one. For each patient and control, public and private clones were evaluated within the 100 most prevalent clones. Clones were defined as Susac-specific if absent from the healthy and MS cohorts, from 1052 published viral clones and from other ImmuneACCESS disease sequences. TCRdb reprocessing: public reads trimmed at Q25 with fastp, clones called with MiXCR, in-frame beta chains kept. Entries are consolidated by CDR3 protein sequence, retaining the most common genes and DNA. The V and J calls were determined by TCRdb, not by the authors. The table for this sample lists 110,000 or so distinct CDR3 sequences; 90% to 95% of them were counted only once. About 0.098% of the sample comes from the top ten.

Peripheral blood CD8+ and CD4+ T cells from healthy donors, Susac syndrome patients and multiple sclerosis patients were profiled by high-throughput TCR beta sequencing. The healthy donors served as controls matched for age and sex. Bulk CD8+ and CD4+ T cells were purified by magnetic negative isolation, while CD8+ TEMRA cells were enriched using FACS. Blood was drawn into EDTA tubes, processed within 24 hours, and PBMCs were isolated by density gradient centrifugation. PBMCs intended for TCR sequencing were cryopreserved in liquid nitrogen and were subsequently thawed in a 37 degrees C water bath. Purity of sorted or isolated CD4+, CD8+ and CD8+ TEMRA cells was at least 90%. CDR1 and CDR2 are drawn from the germline V gene: SNHLY, FYNNEI. Measured from the cysteine to the phenylalanine, the CDR3 is 14 residues long. Only CDR3 DNA remains: 42 bases, in frame from the first base. V is trimmed back by 6 bases and J by 4 bases, and the junction contains 8 bases that no gene match accounts for.

The paper's findings and limits, for the study overall: The TCR sequencing and HLA analysis was acknowledged to have included a relatively small number of individuals.

Turning to this clonotype: Its binding antigen is unknown. Per-nucleotide qualities are absent, and no much larger clonotype sits a single base away.

This TCR was sampled from a human donor in good health. This chain joins TRBV2 to TRBJ1-1; the central 7 bases match TRBD1. The sample comprised CD4+ T cells from PBMCs. The encoded CDR3 is CASRARQGPTEAFF. The DNA sequence is TGTGCCAGCAGGGCTAGACAGGGCCCCACTGAAGCTTTCTTT.